This passage covers 8 T cell receptor beta chains from one sample sequenced in a study of blood T cell repertoires in COVID-19. Profiled with immunoSEQ multiplex PCR; TCRdb holds only in-frame clones, not every one. The data contain about 50,000 clones, roughly 88% of them seen just once; the ten biggest clones take up approximately 2.1%. Sample: peripheral blood. The receptors were gathered from an older woman with acute or convalescent COVID-19.

The sample holds one count of this clone. The CDR3: CASSSWTGDSPLHF. The CDR3 region has the DNA TGTGCCAGCAGCTCCTGGACAGGAGATTCACCCCTCCACTTT. The chain joins TRBV11-2 to TRBJ1-6; 7 nucleotides line up with TRBD1. Losses at the gene ends were 4 bases for V and 8 bases for J; bases not matched to a gene: 5. Looked up from germline, CDR1 is SGHAT and CDR2 is FQNNGV. The CDR3 is 14 residues long.

The genes are TRBV6-5 and TRBJ2-3; 9 nucleotides align to TRBD2. The germline V gene has CDR1 MNHEY and CDR2 SVGAGI. CDR3 length equals 15 residues. With V trimmed by 4 bases and J by 3 bases, 5 bases remained unmatched. The chain's CDR3 is CASSFRSGGTDTQYF. CDR3 DNA sequence: TGTGCCAGCAGTTTCCGCAGCGGGGGGACAGATACGCAGTATTTT.

The table lists this clone with a few counts. This chain uses TRBV28 with TRBJ1-2, with D unclear. This CDR3 comprises 11 residues. Trimming removed 4 bases at V and 3 bases at J, with 3 bases between. The germline V gene has CDR1 MDHEN and CDR2 SYDVKM. CDR3 DNA: TGTGCCAGCAGTTCCGACTATGGCTACACCTTC. This gives the protein CASSSDYGYTF.

The rearrangement joins TRBV12-3 or TRBV12-4 to TRBJ1-1; 7 bases match TRBD1. CDR3 length: 13 residues. The V segment lost 6 bases and the J segment 0 bases; nucleotides outside the gene matches: 1. The CDR3 DNA is TGTGCCAGCAGCACAGGGGTGAACACTGAAGCTTTCTTT. Residues: CASSTGVNTEAFF.

The chain is built from TRBV25-1 and TRBJ2-2, with 7 bases matching TRBD1. Germline V gene sequence: CDR1 MGHDK, CDR2 SYGVNS. CDR3 length: 15 residues. The V and J ends lost 6 bases and 1 base, in that order; junction bases with no gene match: 5. The CDR3 sequence is CASSPTGLNTGELFF. Here the CDR3 DNA reads TGTGCCAGCAGCCCGACAGGGTTGAACACCGGGGAGCTGTTTTTT.

J is TRBJ1-6 and V is TRBV6-5; D is unresolved. V gave up 7 bases and J gave up 7 bases, with 14 bases separating them. The CDR3 sequence is 14 residues long. Germline V gives CDR1 MNHEY, CDR2 SVGAGI. The CDR3 sequence is CASTGRILNSPLHF. As DNA, the CDR3 is TGTGCCAGCACGGGTAGGATATTGAATTCACCCCTCCACTTT.

The chain employs TRBV9 and TRBJ2-2, with 7 bases that match TRBD2. V lost 2 bases to trimming and J lost 5 bases; unmatched junction nucleotides: 9. The CDR3 sequence is 16 residues long. CDR1 is SGDLS, CDR2 YYNGEE, per germline. The chain's CDR3 is CASSVSSGPRTGELFF. The CDR3 DNA follows: TGTGCCAGCAGCGTGTCTAGCGGACCGAGGACCGGGGAGCTGTTTTTT.

The chain employs TRBV6-6 and TRBJ1-5; D may be TRBD1 (5 bases). Germline CDR1 is MNHNY and CDR2 is SVGAGI (reference sequence). The germline V and J ends were trimmed by 0 bases and 3 bases, with 9 bases remaining between them. This CDR3 region has 15 residues. CDR3 coding DNA: TGTGCCAGCAGTTACTCGATCAGGGACAATCAGCCCCAGCATTTT. Amino acid sequence: CASSYSIRDNQPQHF.